The clone carrying this T cell receptor (beta chain) is categorized as medium-sized. Its specificity is not known. Found in a library prepared for alpha chains, this beta chain is an off-target read, and its abundance has little meaning. Time point defined: sample taken at primary tumor resection. This specimen belongs to a study of spatial heterogeneity in lung cancer. Study outcomes and limitations: Mutation counts in tumors were tracked by counts of expanded intratumoral alpha and beta TCRs.

The CDR3 length is 15 residues. Germline assignment: CDR1 MNHEY and CDR2 SMNVEV (reference sequence). V lost 1 base, J lost 2 bases, and 3 bases stayed unmatched. TCRdb itself ran the 5' RACE reads through MiXCR, one entry per CDR3 protein. The sample includes around 4,100 distinct CDR3 sequences, about 9.2% of them seen just once. The chain is built from TRBV27 and TRBJ2-3, with 7 positions matching TRBD2. The source of this sequence is a male donor with early-stage non-small cell lung cancer. This material consisted of lung tumor tissue, taken at surgery. The CDR3 is CASSLFAGVTDTQYF. The CDR3 DNA reads as TGTGCCAGCAGTTTATTTGCGGGAGTCACAGATACGCAGTATTTT.